Listed below are T cell receptor beta chains from one sample, sequenced in a study of blood T cell repertoires in COVID-19. The repertoire was sequenced with immunoSEQ multiplex PCR; TCRdb's copy has only in-frame clones and lacks some. The sample has just over 650,000 clones, approximately 90% seen once. Sequencing input: peripheral blood. These TCRs come from a woman aged 18-30 years with acute or convalescent COVID-19. The CDR3 runs from the conserved cysteine through the conserved F or W. Each record gives: CDR3 length, D gene, J gene, V gene, clone size, CDR3 DNA, CDR3 protein. D genes are given only for firm matches. Only part of the rows carry a size: once, few, many, or a class if the clone is expanded.

len: 17; d_gene: .; j_gene: TRBJ1-2; v_gene: TRBV24-1; abundance: .; CDR3nt: TGTGCCACCAGTGAGGGGGATGCGTGGGGAGGGGTCTTCGGCTACACCTTC; CDR3aa: CATSEGDAWGGVFGYTF
len: 15; d_gene: .; j_gene: TRBJ2-6; v_gene: TRBV18; abundance: .; CDR3nt: TGTGCCAGCTCACCCGGACTATCTGGGGCCAACGTCCTGACTTTC; CDR3aa: CASSPGLSGANVLTF
len: 14; d_gene: .; j_gene: TRBJ2-7; v_gene: TRBV9; abundance: .; CDR3nt: TGTGCCAGCAGCGTAGCTCCAGTCTCCTACGAGCAGTACTTC; CDR3aa: CASSVAPVSYEQYF
len: 15; d_gene: TRBD1; j_gene: TRBJ1-1; v_gene: TRBV28; abundance: .; CDR3nt: TGTGCCAGCAGTTTATTGACAGGGGGTCGAACTGAAGCTTTCTTT; CDR3aa: CASSLLTGGRTEAFF
len: 15; d_gene: .; j_gene: TRBJ1-6; v_gene: TRBV9; abundance: .; CDR3nt: TGTGCCAGCAGCGTAGATTGGCAGGATAATTCACCCCTCCACTTT; CDR3aa: CASSVDWQDNSPLHF
len: 17; d_gene: .; j_gene: TRBJ1-3; v_gene: TRBV9; abundance: .; CDR3nt: TGTGCCAGCAGCCCCGGTGACTTACTCACCTCTGGAAACACCATATATTTT; CDR3aa: CASSPGDLLTSGNTIYF
len: 16; d_gene: .; j_gene: TRBJ1-1; v_gene: TRBV15; abundance: .; CDR3nt: TGTGCCACCAGCAGAGATTACCCCAGGGGTCCCACTGAAGCTTTCTTT; CDR3aa: CATSRDYPRGPTEAFF
len: 14; d_gene: .; j_gene: TRBJ1-5; v_gene: TRBV2; abundance: .; CDR3nt: TGTGCCAGCAGCCTCACCGAGGGGGTCCAGCCCCAGCATTTT; CDR3aa: CASSLTEGVQPQHF
len: 16; d_gene: TRBD1; j_gene: TRBJ2-6; v_gene: TRBV7-3; abundance: .; CDR3nt: TGTGCCAGCAGCGAATTCACAGGGGGAGGGGCCAACGTCCTGACTTTC; CDR3aa: CASSEFTGGGANVLTF
len: 14; d_gene: .; j_gene: TRBJ1-3; v_gene: TRBV30; abundance: .; CDR3nt: TGTGCCTGGAGTAAATCAGGGTCTGGAAACACCATATATTTT; CDR3aa: CAWSKSGSGNTIYF
len: 13; d_gene: .; j_gene: TRBJ1-5; v_gene: TRBV18; abundance: .; CDR3nt: TGTGCCAGCTCACCAACCGGCGGTCAGCCCCAGCATTTT; CDR3aa: CASSPTGGQPQHF
len: 14; d_gene: .; j_gene: TRBJ1-1; v_gene: TRBV2; abundance: .; CDR3nt: TGTGCCAGCACCGTGACCCACCGAGGCACTGAAGCTTTCTTT; CDR3aa: CASTVTHRGTEAFF
len: 16; d_gene: TRBD1; j_gene: TRBJ2-1; v_gene: TRBV18; abundance: .; CDR3nt: TGTGCCAGCTCACCAGGGATGGACAGGGCCTACAATGAGCAGTTCTTC; CDR3aa: CASSPGMDRAYNEQFF
len: 14; d_gene: .; j_gene: TRBJ1-1; v_gene: TRBV9; abundance: .; CDR3nt: TGTGCCAGCAGCGTAGGGGGGCAGAACACTGAAGCTTTCTTT; CDR3aa: CASSVGGQNTEAFF
len: 17; d_gene: TRBD1; j_gene: TRBJ1-5; v_gene: TRBV18; abundance: .; CDR3nt: TGTGCCAGCTCCCGGGACAGGGGGCCCCAGCGGTATGAGCCCCAGCATTTT; CDR3aa: CASSRDRGPQRYEPQHF
len: 13; d_gene: TRBD1; j_gene: TRBJ1-2; v_gene: TRBV10-3; abundance: once; CDR3nt: TGTGCCATCAGTGTTGAGACAGGGAGTGGCTACACCTTC; CDR3aa: CAISVETGSGYTF
len: 17; d_gene: .; j_gene: TRBJ1-1; v_gene: TRBV7-3; abundance: .; CDR3nt: TGTGCCAGCAGCTTAAACAGGGTAAATAAACGGAACACTGAAGCTTTCTTT; CDR3aa: CASSLNRVNKRNTEAFF
len: 14; d_gene: .; j_gene: TRBJ1-5; v_gene: TRBV21-1; abundance: .; CDR3nt: TGTGCCAGCAGGGACAGCCTTAGGGTAAAGCCCCAGCATTTT; CDR3aa: CASRDSLRVKPQHF
len: 15; d_gene: TRBD1; j_gene: TRBJ1-2; v_gene: TRBV7-2; abundance: .; CDR3nt: TGTGCCAGCAGCTTCGAGCCAGGGGGGTCCTATGGCTACACCTTC; CDR3aa: CASSFEPGGSYGYTF
len: 13; d_gene: TRBD1; j_gene: TRBJ1-1; v_gene: TRBV18; abundance: few; CDR3nt: TGTGCCAGCTCACCCGGACAGGCTACTGAAGCTTTCTTT; CDR3aa: CASSPGQATEAFF
len: 14; d_gene: .; j_gene: TRBJ2-7; v_gene: TRBV5-6; abundance: .; CDR3nt: TGTGCCAGCAGCTTAGGGGACTCATCCTACGAGCAGTACTTC; CDR3aa: CASSLGDSSYEQYF
len: 13; d_gene: .; j_gene: TRBJ2-1; v_gene: TRBV28; abundance: .; CDR3nt: TGTGCCAGCACTTCGCGCTCCTACAATGAGCAGTTCTTC; CDR3aa: CASTSRSYNEQFF
len: 16; d_gene: TRBD1; j_gene: TRBJ2-2; v_gene: TRBV4-3; abundance: .; CDR3nt: TGCGCCAGCAGCCAGATGGGACAGATTAACACCGGGGAGCTGTTTTTT; CDR3aa: CASSQMGQINTGELFF
len: 14; d_gene: .; j_gene: TRBJ2-7; v_gene: TRBV19; abundance: .; CDR3nt: TGTGCCAGTAGTATATTTCAGGGTCCCTACGAGCAGTACTTC; CDR3aa: CASSIFQGPYEQYF
len: 16; d_gene: .; j_gene: TRBJ2-3; v_gene: TRBV18; abundance: .; CDR3nt: TGTGCCAGCTCACCACCTGCTAGCGCGGACAGGCGTACGCAGTATTTT; CDR3aa: CASSPPASADRRTQYF
len: 14; d_gene: TRBD1; j_gene: TRBJ1-4; v_gene: TRBV7-9; abundance: .; CDR3nt: TGTGCCAGCAGCCGAACAGGGGTGCGGGAAAAACTGTTTTTT; CDR3aa: CASSRTGVREKLFF
len: 19; d_gene: .; j_gene: TRBJ1-5; v_gene: TRBV19; abundance: .; CDR3nt: TGTGCCAGTAGTTTCCCGACAGGTAGAAAGAGATATAGCAATCAGCCCCAGCATTTT; CDR3aa: CASSFPTGRKRYSNQPQHF
len: 15; d_gene: .; j_gene: TRBJ1-1; v_gene: TRBV7-9; abundance: .; CDR3nt: TGTGCCAGCAGCCGAGATACAGGAGCCCAGACTGAAGCTTTCTTT; CDR3aa: CASSRDTGAQTEAFF
len: 16; d_gene: TRBD1; j_gene: TRBJ1-2; v_gene: TRBV7-9; abundance: once; CDR3nt: TGTGCCAGCAGGCGACAGGGCTACAAGGAACAGCAAGGCTACACCTTC; CDR3aa: CASRRQGYKEQQGYTF
len: 15; d_gene: TRBD1; j_gene: TRBJ1-5; v_gene: TRBV28; abundance: .; CDR3nt: TGTGCCAGCAGTTGGAGCAGGGGGCTAGTCCAGCCCCAGCATTTT; CDR3aa: CASSWSRGLVQPQHF
len: 16; d_gene: TRBD1; j_gene: TRBJ1-2; v_gene: TRBV27; abundance: once; CDR3nt: TGTGCCAGCACTAACCTGTTCCGGGGGACAGCTTATGGCTACACCTTC; CDR3aa: CASTNLFRGTAYGYTF
len: 15; d_gene: TRBD2; j_gene: TRBJ2-7; v_gene: TRBV6-1; abundance: once; CDR3nt: TGTGCCAGCAGTGAAGATGGCGGGGGGGCAAGCGAGCAGTACTTC; CDR3aa: CASSEDGGGASEQYF